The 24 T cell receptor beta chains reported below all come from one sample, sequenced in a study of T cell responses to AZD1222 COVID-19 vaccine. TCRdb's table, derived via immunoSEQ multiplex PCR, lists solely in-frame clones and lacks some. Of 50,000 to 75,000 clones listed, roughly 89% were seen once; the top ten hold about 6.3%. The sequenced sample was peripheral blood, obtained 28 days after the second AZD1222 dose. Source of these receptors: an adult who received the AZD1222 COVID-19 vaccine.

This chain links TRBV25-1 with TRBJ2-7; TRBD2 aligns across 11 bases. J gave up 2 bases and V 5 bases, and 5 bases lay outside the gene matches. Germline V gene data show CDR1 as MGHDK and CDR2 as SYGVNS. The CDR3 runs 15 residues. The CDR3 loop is CASSPLAGGPYEQYF. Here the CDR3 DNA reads TGTGCCAGCAGTCCCCTAGCGGGAGGACCCTACGAGCAGTACTTC.

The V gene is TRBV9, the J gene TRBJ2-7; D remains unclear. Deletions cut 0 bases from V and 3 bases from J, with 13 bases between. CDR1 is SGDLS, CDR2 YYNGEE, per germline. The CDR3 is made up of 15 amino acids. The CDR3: CASSVGSVARYEQYF. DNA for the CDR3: TGTGCCAGCAGCGTAGGGTCCGTGGCACGCTACGAGCAGTACTTC. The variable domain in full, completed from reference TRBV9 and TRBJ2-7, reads DSGVTQTPKHLITATGQRVTLRCSPRSGDLSVYWYQQSLDQGLQFLIQYYNGEERAKGNILERFSAQQFPDLHSELNLSSLELGDSALYFCASSVGSVARYEQYFGPGTRLTVT.

The CDR3 DNA reads TGTGCCAGCAGTCCACCGCGCAGGGTTGACGAGCAGTACTTC. Translation: CASSPPRRVDEQYF. The chain links TRBV6-2 or TRBV6-3 to TRBJ2-7; a weak D match, TRBD1 (5 bases). Germline V gene sequence: CDR1 MNHEY, CDR2 SVGEGT. CDR3 length: 14 amino acids. V lost 5 bases and J lost 5, with 16 bases in between.

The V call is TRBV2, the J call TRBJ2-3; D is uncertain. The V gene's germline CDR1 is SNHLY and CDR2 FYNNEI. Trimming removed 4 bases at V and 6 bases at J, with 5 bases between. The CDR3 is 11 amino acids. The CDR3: CASSVTDTQYF. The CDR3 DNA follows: TGTGCCAGCAGTGTTACTGATACGCAGTATTTT.

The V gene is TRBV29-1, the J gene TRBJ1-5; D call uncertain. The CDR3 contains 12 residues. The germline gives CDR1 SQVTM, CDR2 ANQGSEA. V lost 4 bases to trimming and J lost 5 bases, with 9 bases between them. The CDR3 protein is CSVGRRDQPQHF. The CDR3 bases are TGCAGCGTTGGTCGGCGGGATCAGCCCCAGCATTTT.

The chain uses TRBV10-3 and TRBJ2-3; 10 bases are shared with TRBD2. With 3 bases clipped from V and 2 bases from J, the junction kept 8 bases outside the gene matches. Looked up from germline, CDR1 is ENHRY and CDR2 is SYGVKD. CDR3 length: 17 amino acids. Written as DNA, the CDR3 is TGTGCCATCAGTGAAGGAAATAGCGGGGGGTACACAGATACGCAGTATTTT. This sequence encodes CAISEGNSGGYTDTQYF.

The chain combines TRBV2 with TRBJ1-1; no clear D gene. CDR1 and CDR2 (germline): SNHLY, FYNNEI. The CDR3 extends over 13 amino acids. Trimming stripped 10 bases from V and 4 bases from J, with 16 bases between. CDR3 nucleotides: TGTGCCACCCACGGGCAGGCGGGCACTGAAGCTTTCTTT. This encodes CATHGQAGTEAFF.

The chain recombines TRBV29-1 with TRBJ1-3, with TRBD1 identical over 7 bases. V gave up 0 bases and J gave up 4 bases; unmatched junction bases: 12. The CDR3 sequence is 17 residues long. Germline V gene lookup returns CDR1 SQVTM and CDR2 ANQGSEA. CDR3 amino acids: CSVEDFSGTEPGNTIYF. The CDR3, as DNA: TGCAGCGTTGAAGATTTTTCCGGGACAGAGCCCGGAAACACCATATATTTT.

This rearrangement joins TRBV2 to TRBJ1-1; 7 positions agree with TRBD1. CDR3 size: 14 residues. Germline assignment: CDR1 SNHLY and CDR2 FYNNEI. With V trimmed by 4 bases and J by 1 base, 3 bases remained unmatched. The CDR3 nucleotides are TGTGCCAGCAGTGGACAGGGAACGAACACTGAAGCTTTCTTT. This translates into CASSGQGTNTEAFF.

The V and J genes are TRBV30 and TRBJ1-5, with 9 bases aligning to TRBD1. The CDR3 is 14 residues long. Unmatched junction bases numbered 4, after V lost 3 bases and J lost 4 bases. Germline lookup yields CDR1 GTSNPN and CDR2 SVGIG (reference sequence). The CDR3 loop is CAWRKTGGNQPQHF. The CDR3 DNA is TGTGCCTGGAGAAAGACAGGGGGAAATCAGCCCCAGCATTTT.

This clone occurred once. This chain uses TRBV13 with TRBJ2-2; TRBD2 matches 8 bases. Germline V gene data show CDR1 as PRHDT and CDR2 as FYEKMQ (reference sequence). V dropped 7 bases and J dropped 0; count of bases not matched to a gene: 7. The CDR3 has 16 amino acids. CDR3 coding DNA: TGTGCCAGCATCCTCTTTAGCGGGACGAACACCGGGGAGCTGTTTTTT. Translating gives CASILFSGTNTGELFF. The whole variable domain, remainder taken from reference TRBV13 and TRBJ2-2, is AAGVIQSPRHLIKEKRETATLKCYPIPRHDTVYWYQQGPGQDPQFLISFYEKMQSDKGSIPDRFSAQQFSDYHSELNMSSLELGDSALYFCASILFSGTNTGELFFGEGSRLTVL.

The CDR3 is CAISDSTSGQSYEQYF. CDR3 coding DNA: TGTGCCATCAGTGACTCGACTAGCGGCCAATCCTACGAGCAGTACTTC. The chain links TRBV10-3 to TRBJ2-7, with 9 bases that match TRBD2. CDR1 and CDR2 (germline): ENHRY, SYGVKD. Trimming removed 3 bases from V and 1 base from J; junction bases left unmatched: 7. The CDR3 covers 16 residues.

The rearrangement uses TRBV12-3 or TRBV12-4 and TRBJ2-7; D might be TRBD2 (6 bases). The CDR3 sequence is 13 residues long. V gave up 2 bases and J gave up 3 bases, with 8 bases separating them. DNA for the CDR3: TGTGCCAGCAGTTTAAGGAGGGACTACGAGCAGTACTTC. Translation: CASSLRRDYEQYF.

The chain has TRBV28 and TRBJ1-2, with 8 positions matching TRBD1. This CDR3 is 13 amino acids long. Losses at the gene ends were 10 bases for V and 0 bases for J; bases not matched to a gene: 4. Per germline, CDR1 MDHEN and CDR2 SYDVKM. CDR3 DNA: TGTGCCATCTGGACAGGGCCTAACTATGGCTACACCTTC. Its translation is CAIWTGPNYGYTF.

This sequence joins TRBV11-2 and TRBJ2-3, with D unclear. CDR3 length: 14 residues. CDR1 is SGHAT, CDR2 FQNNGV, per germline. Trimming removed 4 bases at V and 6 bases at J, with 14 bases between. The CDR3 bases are TGTGCCAGCAGCTCCGCGTGGGTAGATGATACGCAGTATTTT. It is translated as CASSSAWVDDTQYF.

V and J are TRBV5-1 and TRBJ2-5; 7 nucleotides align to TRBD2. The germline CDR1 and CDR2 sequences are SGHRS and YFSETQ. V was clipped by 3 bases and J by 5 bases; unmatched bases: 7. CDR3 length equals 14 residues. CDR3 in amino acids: CASSSAGSVETQYF. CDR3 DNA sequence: TGCGCCAGCAGCTCAGCGGGATCTGTGGAGACCCAGTACTTC.

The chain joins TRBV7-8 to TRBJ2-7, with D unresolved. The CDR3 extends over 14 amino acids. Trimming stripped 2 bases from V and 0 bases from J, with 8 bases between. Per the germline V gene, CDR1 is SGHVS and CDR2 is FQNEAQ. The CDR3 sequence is CASSLRVDSYEQYF. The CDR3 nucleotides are TGTGCCAGCAGCTTAAGGGTGGACTCCTACGAGCAGTACTTC. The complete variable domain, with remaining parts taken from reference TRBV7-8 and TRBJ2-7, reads GAGVSQSPRYKVAKRGQDVALRCDPISGHVSLFWYQQALGQGPEFLTYFQNEAQLDKSGLPSDRFFAERPEGSVSTLKIQRTQQEDSAVYLCASSLRVDSYEQYFGPGTRLTVT.

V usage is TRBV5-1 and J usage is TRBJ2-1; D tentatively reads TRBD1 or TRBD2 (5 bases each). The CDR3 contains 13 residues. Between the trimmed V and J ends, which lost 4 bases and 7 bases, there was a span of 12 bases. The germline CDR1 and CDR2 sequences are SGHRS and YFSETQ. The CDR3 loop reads CASSPMGENEQFF. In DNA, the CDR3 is TGCGCCAGCAGCCCTATGGGGGAGAATGAGCAGTTCTTC.

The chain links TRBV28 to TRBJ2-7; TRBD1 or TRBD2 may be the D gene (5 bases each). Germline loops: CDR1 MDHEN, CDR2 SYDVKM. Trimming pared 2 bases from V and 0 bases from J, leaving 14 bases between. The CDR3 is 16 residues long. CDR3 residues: CASSLPGPGSSYEQYF. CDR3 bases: TGTGCCAGCAGTTTACCGGGACCGGGGAGCTCCTACGAGCAGTACTTC.

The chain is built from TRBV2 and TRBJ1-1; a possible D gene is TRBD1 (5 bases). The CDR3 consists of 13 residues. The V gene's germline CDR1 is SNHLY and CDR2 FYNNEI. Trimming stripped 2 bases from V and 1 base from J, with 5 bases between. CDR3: CASSEQGNTEAFF. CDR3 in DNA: TGTGCCAGCAGTGAACAGGGGAACACTGAAGCTTTCTTT.

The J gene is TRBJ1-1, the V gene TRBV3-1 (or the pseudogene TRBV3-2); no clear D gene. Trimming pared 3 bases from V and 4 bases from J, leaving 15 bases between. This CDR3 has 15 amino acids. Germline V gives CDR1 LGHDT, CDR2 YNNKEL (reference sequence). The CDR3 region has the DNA TGTGCCAGCAGCCACGCCTGGAGCTCGGGCACTGAAGCTTTCTTT. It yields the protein CASSHAWSSGTEAFF.

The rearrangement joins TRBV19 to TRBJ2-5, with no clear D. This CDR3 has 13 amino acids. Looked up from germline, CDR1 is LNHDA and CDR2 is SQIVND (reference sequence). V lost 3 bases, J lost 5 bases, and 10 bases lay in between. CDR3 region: CASSIGEPETQYF. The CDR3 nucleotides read TGTGCCAGTAGTATCGGCGAACCTGAGACCCAGTACTTC. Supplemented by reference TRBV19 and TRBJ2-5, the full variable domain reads DGGITQSPKYLFRKEGQNVTLSCEQNLNHDAMYWYRQDPGQGLRLIYYSQIVNDFQKGDIAEGYSVSREKKESFPLTVTSAQKNPTAFYLCASSIGEPETQYFGPGTRLLVL.

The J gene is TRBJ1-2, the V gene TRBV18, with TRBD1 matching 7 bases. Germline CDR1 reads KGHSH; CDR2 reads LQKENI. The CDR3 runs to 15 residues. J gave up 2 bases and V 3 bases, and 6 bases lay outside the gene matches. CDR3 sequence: CASSPELGQNYGYTF. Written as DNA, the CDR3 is TGTGCCAGCTCACCGGAATTGGGACAGAACTATGGCTACACCTTC.

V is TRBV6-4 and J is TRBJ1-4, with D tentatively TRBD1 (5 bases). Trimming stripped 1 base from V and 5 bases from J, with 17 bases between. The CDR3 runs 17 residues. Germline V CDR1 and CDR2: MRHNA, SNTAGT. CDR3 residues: CASSDLYPWGGNEKLFF. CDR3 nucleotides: TGTGCCAGCAGTGACTTATATCCCTGGGGGGGGAATGAAAAACTGTTTTTT.